The 17 T cell receptor beta chains below were found in one sample sequenced in a study of T cell responses to AZD1222 COVID-19 vaccine. Produced via immunoSEQ multiplex PCR; TCRdb's table is partial and in-frame only. In the table there are 100,000 to 150,000 clones, 89% of which are singletons. The sample in question was peripheral blood, obtained on day 0 of AZD1222 vaccination. The source of these receptors is an adult in good health.

The genes are TRBV5-1 and TRBJ2-3, with D hard to call. Trimming shortened V by 0 bases and J by 4 bases, and 9 bases separated the two germline ends. In germline, CDR1 is SGHRS, CDR2 YFSETQ. This CDR3 contains 14 residues. This chain's CDR3 is CASSLAPGPDTQYF. As DNA, the CDR3 is TGCGCCAGCAGCTTGGCCCCTGGGCCAGATACGCAGTATTTT. Full variable domain (remainder filled in from reference TRBV5-1 and TRBJ2-3): KAGVTQTPRYLIKTRGQQVTLSCSPISGHRSVSWYQQTPGQGLQFLFEYFSETQRNKGNFPGRFSGRQFSNSRSEMNVSTLELGDSALYLCASSLAPGPDTQYFGPGTRLTVL.

V gene TRBV11-2 combines with J gene TRBJ2-3; D gene uncertain. CDR3 length equals 12 residues. Per the germline V gene, CDR1 is SGHAT and CDR2 is FQNNGV. V was pared by 5 bases and J by 5 bases, with 8 bases between. CDR3 protein: CASSLAEDTQYF. DNA for the CDR3: TGTGCCAGCAGCCTGGCGGAAGATACGCAGTATTTT.

About this clone itself: Sequence at one end of the junction differs from germline and may be a read error. The V call is TRBV27, the J call TRBJ2-7, with D maybe TRBD2 (6 bases). Germline CDR1 is MNHEY and CDR2 is SMNVEV (reference sequence). CDR3 length: 14 amino acids. This CDR3 is CAGSLVGTYYEQYF. Written as DNA, the CDR3 is TGTGCCGGCAGTTTAGTTGGGACTTACTACGAGCAGTACTTC.

The V call is TRBV25-1, the J call TRBJ1-4; D remains unclear. The V and J ends lost 1 base and 3 bases respectively, with 12 bases between them. CDR3 length equals 16 residues. Looked up from germline, CDR1 is MGHDK and CDR2 is SYGVNS. The CDR3 sequence: CASSELEEGPNEKLFF. The CDR3 DNA sequence: TGTGCCAGCAGTGAATTAGAAGAGGGCCCTAATGAAAAACTGTTTTTT.

This sequence joins TRBV19 and TRBJ1-1, with a tentative D call TRBD1 (5 bases). This CDR3 region has 15 residues. Trimming pared 2 bases from V and 4 bases from J, leaving 14 bases between. Per germline, CDR1 LNHDA and CDR2 SQIVND (reference sequence). The CDR3 region is CASSISPGGSTEAFF. CDR3 nucleotide sequence: TGTGCCAGTAGTATATCCCCCGGGGGATCCACTGAAGCTTTCTTT. The full variable domain, completed using reference TRBV19 and TRBJ1-1, is DGGITQSPKYLFRKEGQNVTLSCEQNLNHDAMYWYRQDPGQGLRLIYYSQIVNDFQKGDIAEGYSVSREKKESFPLTVTSAQKNPTAFYLCASSISPGGSTEAFFGQGTRLTVV.

This clone was recorded a few times. CDR3 coding DNA: TGTGCCAGCAGTAGACTAGCGGAAACAGATACGCAGTATTTT. This encodes CASSRLAETDTQYF. V is TRBV6-5 and J is TRBJ2-3; 9 bases match TRBD2. CDR3 length: 14 residues. The ends lost 5 bases at V and 3 bases at J; junction bases unmatched: 3. The germline gives CDR1 MNHEY, CDR2 SVGAGI.

The chain uses TRBV27 and TRBJ1-5; D is undetermined. The germline V and J ends were trimmed by 3 bases and 9 bases, with 15 bases remaining between them. This CDR3 spans 14 amino acids. Germline CDR1 is MNHEY and CDR2 is SMNVEV (reference sequence). CDR3 in DNA: TGTGCCAGCAGTTTGGGGTTGAGGGTTGGGCCCCAGCATTTT. Its protein is CASSLGLRVGPQHF.

CDR3 sequence (DNA): TGTGCCTCCGGAGGGGCCTATAATTCACCCCTCCACTTT. It codes for CASGGAYNSPLHF. J is TRBJ1-6 and V is TRBV25-1, with D maybe TRBD1 (5 bases). The CDR3 covers 13 residues. Trimming took off 11 bases at V and 2 bases at J, with 10 bases between the two ends. Per germline, CDR1 MGHDK and CDR2 SYGVNS.

V usage is TRBV10-3 and J usage is TRBJ1-1; 8 bases match TRBD1. The CDR3 runs to 16 residues. J lost 4 bases, V lost 6 bases, and 13 bases had no gene match. Germline V gene data show CDR1 as ENHRY and CDR2 as SYGVKD. The CDR3 reads CAISSGQGILGTEAFF. DNA of the CDR3: TGTGCCATCAGCTCCGGACAGGGAATTTTGGGCACTGAAGCTTTCTTT.

The chain is built from TRBV5-1 and TRBJ2-7, with TRBD1 matching 7 bases. Per germline, CDR1 SGHRS and CDR2 YFSETQ. Unmatched junction bases numbered 0, after V lost 3 bases and J lost 3 bases. CDR3 size: 12 residues. The CDR3 region has the DNA TGCGCCAGCAGCTGGACAGGCTACGAGCAGTACTTC. Its translation is CASSWTGYEQYF.

J is TRBJ1-5 and V is TRBV30; D unclear. V was cut by 3 bases and J by 6 bases, with 9 bases left in between. CDR3 length: 12 residues. Germline V gives CDR1 GTSNPN, CDR2 SVGIG (reference sequence). DNA of the CDR3: TGTGCCTGGAGCCACACTTTTCAGCCCCAGCATTTT. Protein: CAWSHTFQPQHF.

This clone appeared once. The chain couples TRBV7-8 to TRBJ1-1, with D unresolved. V lost 1 base, J lost 11 bases, and 14 bases lay in between. Germline V gene data show CDR1 as SGHVS and CDR2 as FQNEAQ. The CDR3 covers 13 residues. For the CDR3, the DNA is TGTGCCAGCAGCTTAGTGGGCAGGTGGGGTGCTTTCTTT. As protein: CASSLVGRWGAFF.

This clone was found once. The J gene is TRBJ1-2, the V gene TRBV6-5; 7 bases match TRBD1. V shed 6 bases, J shed 8 bases, and the junction held 9 bases outside the gene matches. Germline values: CDR1 MNHEY, CDR2 SVGAGI. CDR3 length equals 13 residues. CDR3: CASRDRDLEGYTF. For the CDR3, the DNA is TGTGCCAGCAGAGACAGGGACCTCGAGGGCTACACCTTC.

The chain joins TRBV5-6 to TRBJ1-5; 7 positions match TRBD1. J was trimmed by 8 bases and V by 3 bases; bases with no gene match: 8. Germline CDR1 reads SGHDT; CDR2 reads YYEEEE. The CDR3 contains 14 residues. CDR3 protein: CASSSGRGGEPQHF. The DNA for the CDR3 is TGTGCCAGCAGCTCCGGGAGAGGGGGCGAGCCCCAGCATTTT.

Only one count was recorded for this clone. The chain couples TRBV6-5 to TRBJ1-2; D may be TRBD1 (6 bases). Trimming left V 6 bases short and J 8 bases short, with 19 bases between. CDR3 length equals 14 residues. CDR1 is MNHEY and CDR2 is SVGAGI in the germline V gene. CDR3 sequence (DNA): TGTGCCAGCAGCCCCGAACGCAGGGGAAACGGCTACACCTTC. Its translation is CASSPERRGNGYTF.

This clone came up once. This chain connects TRBV7-2 to TRBJ1-4; tentative D call: TRBD1 (6 bases). The CDR3 is 15 residues long. The V gene lost 5 bases and the J gene lost 1 base, with 11 bases spanning the gap. Germline V gene sequence: CDR1 SGHTA, CDR2 FQGNSA. In nucleotides, the CDR3 is TGTGCCAGCAGCGTACAGGGTCAAACTAATGAAAAACTGTTTTTT. Encoded protein: CASSVQGQTNEKLFF.

This clone was found once. The rearrangement links TRBV10-3 to TRBJ1-1; 7 bases are shared with TRBD1. Germline V CDR1 and CDR2: ENHRY, SYGVKD. J gave up 7 bases and V 5 bases, and 7 bases lay outside the gene matches. CDR3 length: 13 residues. The CDR3 loop is CAISYEGQNEAFF. CDR3 DNA sequence: TGTGCCATCAGTTACGAGGGACAGAATGAAGCTTTCTTT.